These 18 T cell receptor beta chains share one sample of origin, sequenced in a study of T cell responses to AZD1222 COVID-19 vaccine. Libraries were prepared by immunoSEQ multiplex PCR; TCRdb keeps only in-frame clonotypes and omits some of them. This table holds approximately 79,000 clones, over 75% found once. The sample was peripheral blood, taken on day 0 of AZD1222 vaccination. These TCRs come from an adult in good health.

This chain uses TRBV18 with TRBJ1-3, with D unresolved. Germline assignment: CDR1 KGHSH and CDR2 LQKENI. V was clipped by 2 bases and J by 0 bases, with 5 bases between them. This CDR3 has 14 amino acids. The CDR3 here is CASSPGNSGNTIYF. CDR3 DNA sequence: TGTGCCAGCTCACCAGGAAACTCTGGAAACACCATATATTTT. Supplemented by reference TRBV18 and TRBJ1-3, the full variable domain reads NAGVMQNPRHLVRRRGQEARLRCSPMKGHSHVYWYRQLPEEGLKFMVYLQKENIIDESGMPKERFSAEFPKEGPSILRIQQVVRGDSAAYFCASSPGNSGNTIYFGEGSWLTVV.

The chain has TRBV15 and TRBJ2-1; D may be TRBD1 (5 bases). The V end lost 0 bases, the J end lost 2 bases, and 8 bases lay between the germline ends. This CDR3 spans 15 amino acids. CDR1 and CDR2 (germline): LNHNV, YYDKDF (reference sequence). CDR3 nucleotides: TGTGCCACCAGCAGAGATAGGGGCGCCTACAATGAGCAGTTCTTC. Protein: CATSRDRGAYNEQFF.

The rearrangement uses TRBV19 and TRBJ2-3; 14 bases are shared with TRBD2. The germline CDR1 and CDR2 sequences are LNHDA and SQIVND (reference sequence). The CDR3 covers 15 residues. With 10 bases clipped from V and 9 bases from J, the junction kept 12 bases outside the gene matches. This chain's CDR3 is CATTTRGTSGGTQYF. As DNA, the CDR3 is TGTGCCACTACCACCAGGGGGACTAGCGGGGGCACGCAGTATTTT. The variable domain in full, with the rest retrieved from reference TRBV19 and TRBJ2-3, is DGGITQSPKYLFRKEGQNVTLSCEQNLNHDAMYWYRQDPGQGLRLIYYSQIVNDFQKGDIAEGYSVSREKKESFPLTVTSAQKNPTAFYLCATTTRGTSGGTQYFGPGTRLTVL.

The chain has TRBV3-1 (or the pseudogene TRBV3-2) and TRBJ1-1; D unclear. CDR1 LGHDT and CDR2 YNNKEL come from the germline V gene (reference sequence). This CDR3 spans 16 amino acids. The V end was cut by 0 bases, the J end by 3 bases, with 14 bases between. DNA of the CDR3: TGTGCCAGCAGCCAAGATAAGTATTGGGGTGACACTGAAGCTTTCTTT. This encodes CASSQDKYWGDTEAFF.

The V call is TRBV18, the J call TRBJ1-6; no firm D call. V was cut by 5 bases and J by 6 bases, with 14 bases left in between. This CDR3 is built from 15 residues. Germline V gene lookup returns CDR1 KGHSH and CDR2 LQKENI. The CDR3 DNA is TGTGCCAGCTCAACACGTAGGGAATCTAATTCACCCCTCCACTTT. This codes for CASSTRRESNSPLHF.

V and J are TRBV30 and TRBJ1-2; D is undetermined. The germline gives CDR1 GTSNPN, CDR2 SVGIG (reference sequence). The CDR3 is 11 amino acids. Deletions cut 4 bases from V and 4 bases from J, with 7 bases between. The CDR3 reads CAWISFYGYTF. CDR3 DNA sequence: TGTGCCTGGATCAGCTTCTATGGCTACACCTTC.

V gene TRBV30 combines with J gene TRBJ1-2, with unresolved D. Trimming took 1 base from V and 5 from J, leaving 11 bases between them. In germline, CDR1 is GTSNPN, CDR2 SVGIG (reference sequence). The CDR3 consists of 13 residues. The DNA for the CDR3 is TGTGCCTGGAGTGGAGGCAGAAGTTATGGCTACACCTTC. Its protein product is CAWSGGRSYGYTF.

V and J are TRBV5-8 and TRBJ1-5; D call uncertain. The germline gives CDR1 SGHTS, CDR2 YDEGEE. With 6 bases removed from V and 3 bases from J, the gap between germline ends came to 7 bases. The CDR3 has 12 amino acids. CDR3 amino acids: CASNSPNQPQHF. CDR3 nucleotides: TGTGCCAGCAATTCCCCCAATCAGCCCCAGCATTTT. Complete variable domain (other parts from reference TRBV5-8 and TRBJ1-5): EAGVTQSPTHLIKTRGQQATLRCSPISGHTSVYWYQQALGLGLQFLLWYDEGEERNRGNFPPRFSGRQFPNYSSELNVNALELEDSALYLCASNSPNQPQHFGDGTRLSIL.

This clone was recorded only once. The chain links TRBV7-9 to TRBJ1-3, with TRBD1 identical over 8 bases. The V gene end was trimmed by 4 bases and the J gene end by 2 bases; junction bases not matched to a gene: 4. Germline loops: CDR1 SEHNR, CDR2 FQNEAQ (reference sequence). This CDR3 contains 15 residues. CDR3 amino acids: CASSSVQGAGNTIYF. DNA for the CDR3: TGTGCCAGCAGCTCAGTACAGGGGGCTGGAAACACCATATATTTT.

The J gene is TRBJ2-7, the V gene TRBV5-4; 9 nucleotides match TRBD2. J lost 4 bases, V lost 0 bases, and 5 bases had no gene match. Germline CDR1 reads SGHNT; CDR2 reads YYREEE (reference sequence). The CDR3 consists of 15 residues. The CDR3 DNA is TGTGCCAGCAGCTTGGTCCTAGCGGGAATGTACGAGCAGTACTTC. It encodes CASSLVLAGMYEQYF.

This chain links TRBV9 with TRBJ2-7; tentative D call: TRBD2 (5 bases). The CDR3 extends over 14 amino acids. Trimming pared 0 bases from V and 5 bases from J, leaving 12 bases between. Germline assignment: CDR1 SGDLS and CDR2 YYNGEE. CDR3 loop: CASSVEGHGDEQYF. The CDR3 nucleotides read TGTGCCAGCAGCGTAGAAGGCCACGGGGACGAGCAGTACTTC.

In nucleotides, the CDR3 is TGTGCCAGCAGGCCGCAGGACAGGGACTACAATGAGCAGTTCTTC. Translated: CASRPQDRDYNEQFF. The J gene is TRBJ2-1, the V gene TRBV27; TRBD1 agrees at 8 bases. From germline, CDR1 is MNHEY and CDR2 SMNVEV (reference sequence). The CDR3 sequence is 15 residues long. J lost 3 bases, V lost 6 bases, and 7 bases had no gene match.

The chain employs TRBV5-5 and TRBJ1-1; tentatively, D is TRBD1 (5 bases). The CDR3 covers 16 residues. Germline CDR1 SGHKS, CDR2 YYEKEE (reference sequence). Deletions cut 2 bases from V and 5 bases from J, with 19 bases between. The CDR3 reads CASSFWLLAGRTEAFF. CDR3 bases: TGTGCCAGCAGCTTTTGGTTGTTAGCAGGGCGGACTGAAGCTTTCTTT.

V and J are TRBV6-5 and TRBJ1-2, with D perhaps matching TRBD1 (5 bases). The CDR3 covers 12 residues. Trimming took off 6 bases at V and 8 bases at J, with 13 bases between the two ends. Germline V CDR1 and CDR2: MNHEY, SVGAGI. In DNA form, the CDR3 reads TGTGCCAGCAGAGACGGGGCAGGAGGCTACACCTTC. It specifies CASRDGAGGYTF.

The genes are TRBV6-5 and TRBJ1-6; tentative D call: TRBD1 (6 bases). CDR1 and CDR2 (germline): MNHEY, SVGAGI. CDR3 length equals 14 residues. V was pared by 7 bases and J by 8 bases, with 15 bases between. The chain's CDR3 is CASTTRGRDSPLHF. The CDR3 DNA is TGTGCCAGCACCACCAGGGGAAGGGATTCACCCCTCCACTTT.

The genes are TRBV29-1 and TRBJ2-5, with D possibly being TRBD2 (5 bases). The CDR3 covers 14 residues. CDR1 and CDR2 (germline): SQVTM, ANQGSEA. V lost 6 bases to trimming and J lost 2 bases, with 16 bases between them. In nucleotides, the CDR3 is TGCAGCGTCCCCCCCGTCGGGAATCAAGAGACCCAGTACTTC. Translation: CSVPPVGNQETQYF.

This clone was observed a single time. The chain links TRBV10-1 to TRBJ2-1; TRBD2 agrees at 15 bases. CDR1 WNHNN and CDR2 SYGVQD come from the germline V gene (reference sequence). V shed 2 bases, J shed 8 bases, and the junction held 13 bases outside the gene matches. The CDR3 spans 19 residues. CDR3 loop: CASSEGTSGGPGMVDEQFF. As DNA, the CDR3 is TGCGCCAGCAGTGAGGGGACTAGCGGGGGGCCGGGGATGGTCGATGAGCAGTTCTTC.

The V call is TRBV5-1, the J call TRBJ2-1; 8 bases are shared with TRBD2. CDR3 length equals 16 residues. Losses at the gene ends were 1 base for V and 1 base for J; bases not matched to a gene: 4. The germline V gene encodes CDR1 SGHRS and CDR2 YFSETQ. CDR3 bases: TGCGCCAGCAGCTTGATGTCTAGCGGGTCCTACAATGAGCAGTTCTTC. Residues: CASSLMSSGSYNEQFF.